Listed here are 17 T cell receptor beta chains from one sample, sequenced in a study of blood T cell repertoires in COVID-19. Assay: immunoSEQ multiplex PCR; the TCRdb copy retains only in-frame clones and omits some. Of 180,000 or so clones in the sample, approximately 88% are singletons; the top ten hold about 1.6%. The sample comprised peripheral blood. Receptor source: a woman aged 45 to 65 with acute or convalescent COVID-19.

The V gene is TRBV2, the J gene TRBJ2-1, with TRBD2 as a possible D gene (6 bases). Between the trimmed V and J ends, which lost 7 bases and 2 bases, there was a span of 12 bases. CDR1 SNHLY and CDR2 FYNNEI come from the germline V gene. The CDR3 is 14 residues long. As DNA, the CDR3 is TGTGCCAGCATTGATAGCGGTCCCTACAATGAGCAGTTCTTC. Its translation: CASIDSGPYNEQFF.

The chain combines TRBV30 with TRBJ1-3; the D is unclear. Germline V gene sequence: CDR1 GTSNPN, CDR2 SVGIG (reference sequence). Trimming removed 7 bases from V and 4 bases from J, with 14 bases in between. The length of the CDR3 is 13 residues. This chain's CDR3 is CAYTQLRGNTIYF. The DNA for the CDR3 is TGTGCCTATACACAGCTTCGCGGAAACACCATATATTTT.

This clone has only one observation. This sequence joins TRBV6-2 or TRBV6-3 and TRBJ2-1, with 10 bases identical to TRBD1. Trimming at V came to 5 bases and at J to 8 bases, leaving 9 bases not matched to a gene. The CDR3 runs 15 residues. CDR1 and CDR2 (germline): MNHEY, SVGEGT. The chain's CDR3 is CASSARQGAGDEQFF. The CDR3 region has the DNA TGTGCCAGCAGTGCGAGACAGGGGGCTGGCGATGAGCAGTTCTTC.

J is TRBJ2-1 and V is TRBV18, with D perhaps matching TRBD1 (6 bases). Germline V CDR1 and CDR2: KGHSH, LQKENI. V shed 4 bases and J shed 0 bases, with 22 bases lying between them. This CDR3 is built from 19 residues. DNA of the CDR3: TGTGCCAGCTCACGTCTAAACTACAGGGCTCACAGCTCCTACAATGAGCAGTTCTTC. Protein sequence: CASSRLNYRAHSSYNEQFF.

This sequence joins TRBV2 and TRBJ1-2; D is unclear. Germline lookup yields CDR1 SNHLY and CDR2 FYNNEI. The CDR3 runs 13 residues. The germline V and J ends were trimmed by 8 bases and 6 bases, with 16 bases remaining between them. This chain's CDR3 is CASSSGGVDGYTF. CDR3 coding DNA: TGTGCCAGCTCCTCGGGCGGGGTTGATGGCTACACCTTC. The full variable domain, in which reference TRBV2 and TRBJ1-2 provide the parts outside the CDR3, is EPEVTQTPSHQVTQMGQEVILRCVPISNHLYFYWYRQILGQKVEFLVSFYNNEISEKSEIFDDQFSVERPDGSNFTLKIRSTKLEDSAMYFCASSSGGVDGYTFGSGTRLTVV.

The gene calls are TRBV7-6 and TRBJ2-6; D not resolved. This CDR3 has 15 residues. Germline CDR1 SGHVS, CDR2 FNYEAQ. The ends were cut back, 1 base at V and 2 bases at J, with 6 bases in the middle. In DNA, the CDR3 is TGTGCCAGCAGCTTAGGGCTAGCTGGGGCCAACGTCCTGACTTTC. It codes for CASSLGLAGANVLTF. Complete variable domain (other parts from reference TRBV7-6 and TRBJ2-6): GAGVSQSPRYKVTKRGQDVALRCDPISGHVSLYWYRQALGQGPEFLTYFNYEAQQDKSGLPNDRFSAERPEGSISTLTIQRTEQRDSAMYRCASSLGLAGANVLTFGAGSRLTVL.

The chain has TRBV14 and TRBJ2-2, with 8 bases fitting TRBD2. V was clipped by 1 base and J by 5 bases; unmatched bases: 6. The CDR3 runs 16 residues. CDR1 SGHDN and CDR2 FVKESK come from the germline V gene. CDR3 nucleotide sequence: TGTGCCAGCAGCCAAGGGGCGGCGGGGGGAACCGGGGAGCTGTTTTTT. Protein: CASSQGAAGGTGELFF. Together with reference TRBV14 and TRBJ2-2, the CDR3 gives the full variable domain: EAGVTQFPSHSVIEKGQTVTLRCDPISGHDNLYWYRRVMGKEIKFLLHFVKESKQDESGMPNNRFLAERTGGTYSTLKVQPAELEDSGVYFCASSQGAAGGTGELFFGEGSRLTVL.

This chain joins TRBV12-3 or TRBV12-4 and TRBJ2-3; perhaps TRBD2 as D (6 bases). The CDR3 sequence is 13 residues long. The ends were cut back, 8 bases at V and 2 bases at J, with 11 bases in the middle. The CDR3, as DNA: TGTGCCAGCCTTAGCGGAAACACAGATACGCAGTATTTT. This translates into CASLSGNTDTQYF.

This chain joins TRBV3-1 (or the pseudogene TRBV3-2) and TRBJ2-3; a possible D gene is TRBD2 (7 bases). Trimming pared 1 base from V and 6 bases from J, leaving 14 bases between. The CDR3 runs 15 residues. CDR1 and CDR2 (germline): LGHDT, YNNKEL (reference sequence). The CDR3 here is CASSQGRGRGDTQYF. The CDR3 DNA reads as TGTGCCAGCAGCCAAGGACGGGGGAGGGGGGATACGCAGTATTTT.

There are a few counts of this clone. The rearrangement joins TRBV29-1 to TRBJ2-7; D uncertain. With 2 bases removed from V and 4 bases from J, the gap between germline ends came to 6 bases. The CDR3 runs to 11 residues. Per germline, CDR1 SQVTM and CDR2 ANQGSEA. The chain's CDR3 is CSVETQYEQYF. The CDR3 coding sequence is TGCAGCGTTGAAACCCAGTACGAGCAGTACTTC.

The chain recombines TRBV4-1 with TRBJ1-1, with D hard to call. Germline-derived CDR1 and CDR2 are MGHRA and YSYEKL. Trimming removed 0 bases at V and 0 bases at J, with 8 bases between. CDR3 length: 15 amino acids. CDR3 sequence reads: CASSQEVLVNTEAFF. CDR3 coding DNA: TGCGCCAGCAGCCAAGAAGTTTTAGTGAACACTGAAGCTTTCTTT.

The rearrangement uses TRBV19 and TRBJ2-1; D might be TRBD1 (6 bases). The length of the CDR3 is 15 residues. CDR1 and CDR2 from the germline V gene are LNHDA and SQIVND (reference sequence). V was pared by 6 bases and J by 3 bases, with 15 bases between. The DNA for the CDR3 is TGTGCCAGTAGCCTCTCGGTACAGGGCTACAATGAGCAGTTCTTC. Amino acid sequence: CASSLSVQGYNEQFF. Variable domain in full (rest from reference TRBV19 and TRBJ2-1): DGGITQSPKYLFRKEGQNVTLSCEQNLNHDAMYWYRQDPGQGLRLIYYSQIVNDFQKGDIAEGYSVSREKKESFPLTVTSAQKNPTAFYLCASSLSVQGYNEQFFGPGTRLTVL.

The chain employs TRBV2 and TRBJ1-3; 7 bases line up with TRBD1. This CDR3 has 14 amino acids. Per germline, CDR1 SNHLY and CDR2 FYNNEI. The trim removed 4 bases at V and 4 bases at J, leaving 4 bases unmatched. This chain's CDR3 is CASSGGQYGNTIYF. CDR3 nucleotides: TGTGCCAGCAGTGGGGGACAGTACGGAAACACCATATATTTT.

This clone was picked up one time. The chain recombines TRBV6-5 with TRBJ2-7; possibly TRBD1 for D (6 bases). V was cut by 5 bases and J by 3 bases, with 11 bases left in between. The CDR3 spans 13 residues. Germline values: CDR1 MNHEY, CDR2 SVGAGI. The CDR3 DNA sequence: TGTGCCAGCAGTAGGACAGTAGGCTACGAGCAGTACTTC. Its translation: CASSRTVGYEQYF.

The CDR3 sequence is CASSQSSLAGGETQYF. The DNA for the CDR3 is TGCGCCAGCAGTCAATCGTCACTAGCGGGAGGAGAGACCCAGTACTTC. The V call is TRBV23-1, the J call TRBJ2-5; 12 bases are shared with TRBD2. TRBV23-1 is an ORF, with its function uncertain. With V trimmed by 0 bases and J by 4 bases, 3 bases remained unmatched. The CDR3 covers 16 residues.

This chain joins TRBV12-3 or TRBV12-4 and TRBJ1-1; D is unclear. V was clipped by 4 bases and J by 0 bases, with 6 bases between them. The CDR3 is 13 amino acids. CDR3 coding DNA: TGTGCCAGCAGTTACTTAATGAACACTGAAGCTTTCTTT. This codes for CASSYLMNTEAFF.

The CDR3 nucleotides read TGTGCCAGCAGCTTATTGGGGGGTTCAGAGACCCAGTACTTC. Translated, it gives CASSLLGGSETQYF. The genes are TRBV7-9 and TRBJ2-5, with a tentative D call TRBD2 (6 bases). V lost 2 bases and J lost 4, with 11 bases in between. Germline-derived CDR1 and CDR2 are SEHNR and FQNEAQ (reference sequence). This CDR3 is 14 amino acids long.